This T cell receptor (beta chain) stems from a study of CD4 T cells in relation to SARS-CoV-2 and coronaviruses. On the study more broadly: Convalescent donors were aged roughly 21 to 75, with median approximately 42 years. Crossreactive spike epitopes shared across donors were mapped to their HLA restriction. The study, taken as a whole, reports: Roughly 69% of donors had memory CD4+ clonotypes crossrecognizing SARS-CoV-2 and common cold coronavirus spike. Each donor contributed either pre-pandemic or post-infection samples, not both.

Trimming removed 5 bases from V and 10 bases from J; junction bases left unmatched: 10. The CDR3 has 14 amino acids. From germline, CDR1 is SGHTA and CDR2 FQGNSA. This table comes from immunoSEQ multiplex PCR, and its TCRdb copy is limited to in-frame clones, with some not included. Among approximately 37,000 clones listed, 70% to 90% were seen once. Comments on this clone: Its antigen is currently unknown.

The sample was memory CD4+ T cells from PBMCs. The chain combines TRBV7-2 with TRBJ2-1; 8 nucleotides line up with TRBD2. This receptor was obtained from an adult with COVID-19. The CDR3 region has the DNA TGTGCCAGCAGCCCCTCGGTTATAGCGGGAGAGCAGTTCTTC. It codes for CASSPSVIAGEQFF.